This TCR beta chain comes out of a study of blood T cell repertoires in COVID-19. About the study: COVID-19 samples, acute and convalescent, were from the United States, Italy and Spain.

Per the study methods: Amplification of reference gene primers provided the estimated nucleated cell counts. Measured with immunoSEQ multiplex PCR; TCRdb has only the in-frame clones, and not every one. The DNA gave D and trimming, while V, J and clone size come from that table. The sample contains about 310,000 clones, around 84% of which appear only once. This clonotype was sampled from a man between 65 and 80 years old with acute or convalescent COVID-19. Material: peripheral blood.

CDR3 bases: TGCGCCAGCAGCCAAGCCCCTAGCAGGGAGACCCAGTACTTC. Translated, it gives CASSQAPSRETQYF. The chain is built from TRBV4-1 and TRBJ2-5, with a possible D match to TRBD2 (5 bases). The CDR3 has 14 residues. V was clipped by 1 base and J by 5 bases, with 11 bases between them. Germline V gives CDR1 MGHRA, CDR2 YSYEKL.